These 28 T cell receptor beta chains originate from one sample sequenced in a study of CD8 T cells in Susac syndrome. cDNA came from approximately 0.5 to 1 ug RNA primed by random hexamers. TCRdb re-called the immunoSEQ multiplex PCR reads through MiXCR, storing one row per CDR3 protein. The data hold approximately 22,000 distinct CDR3 sequences, with 85% to 95% observed a single time. The sample comprised CD8+ T cells from PBMCs. Receptors originate from a human donor in good health.

J is TRBJ2-1 and V is TRBV9, with D tentatively TRBD1 or TRBD2 (5 bases each). Looked up from germline, CDR1 is SGDLS and CDR2 is YYNGEE. V was clipped by 3 bases and J by 15 bases, with 16 bases between them. This CDR3 is 12 amino acids long. CDR3: CASSGWGEGPFF. The DNA of the CDR3 is TGTGCCAGCAGCGGGTGGGGAGAGGGACCGTTCTTC.

V is TRBV27 and J is TRBJ2-7; the D call may be TRBD1 or TRBD2 (5 bases each). Trimming left V 4 bases short and J 2 bases short, with 12 bases between. The CDR3 spans 14 residues. Germline loops: CDR1 MNHEY, CDR2 SMNVEV (reference sequence). CDR3 sequence: CASSSGAATYEQYF. DNA of the CDR3: TGTGCCAGCAGTTCCGGGGCCGCCACCTACGAGCAGTACTTC.

The J gene is TRBJ1-2, the V gene TRBV14, with unresolved D. V was shortened by 4 bases and J by 4 bases, with 10 bases between the two germline ends. The CDR3 runs to 13 residues. CDR1 and CDR2 (germline): SGHDN, FVKESK. CDR3 residues: CASSLSLFYGYTF. The DNA for the CDR3 is TGTGCCAGCAGCCTATCCCTTTTCTATGGCTACACCTTC.

The chain uses TRBV6-2 or TRBV6-3 and TRBJ2-1; D is ambiguous. Trimming left V 4 bases short and J 8 bases short, with 15 bases between. Germline V gene data show CDR1 as MNHEY and CDR2 as SVGEGT. The CDR3 sequence is 14 residues long. CDR3 amino acids: CASSFRTPTHEQFF. In DNA form, the CDR3 reads TGTGCCAGCAGTTTCAGGACCCCGACGCATGAGCAGTTCTTC.

CDR3 nucleotides: TGCAGCGTTGAAGAGGGTGGTGGGACTGAAGCTTTCTTT. It is translated as CSVEEGGGTEAFF. The chain uses TRBV29-1 and TRBJ1-1; no clear D gene. Germline CDR1 is SQVTM and CDR2 is ANQGSEA. This CDR3 has 13 residues. V gave up 0 bases and J gave up 5 bases, with 10 bases separating them.

V gene TRBV27 combines with J gene TRBJ1-5, with D possibly TRBD1 on 5 matching bases. CDR1 is MNHEY and CDR2 is SMNVEV in the germline V gene (reference sequence). The CDR3 length is 16 residues. The V gene lost 4 bases and the J gene lost 4 bases, with 17 bases spanning the gap. The CDR3 region is CASSSGRKVLNQPQHF. Here the CDR3 DNA reads TGTGCCAGCAGTTCGGGACGGAAAGTGCTAAATCAGCCCCAGCATTTT.

This clonotype was found a few times. The chain carries TRBV7-9 and TRBJ2-5; TRBD1 might be the D (5 bases). CDR3 length: 15 amino acids. Germline-derived CDR1 and CDR2 are SEHNR and FQNEAQ (reference sequence). Trimming shortened V by 0 bases and J by 4 bases, and 12 bases separated the two germline ends. DNA of the CDR3: TGTGCCAGCAGCTTAGCCCTTCAAGGGGCAGAGACCCAGTACTTC. Its protein is CASSLALQGAETQYF.

This chain connects TRBV6-2 or TRBV6-3 to TRBJ1-1; 9 nucleotides agree with TRBD1. CDR1 and CDR2 from the germline V gene are MNHEY and SVGEGT. V lost 2 bases, J lost 6 bases, and 4 bases stayed unmatched. The CDR3 sequence is 14 residues long. The chain's CDR3 is CASSYNRGRPEAFF. The CDR3 DNA reads as TGTGCCAGCAGTTACAACAGGGGGCGGCCTGAAGCTTTCTTT.

The rearrangement uses TRBV29-1 and TRBJ1-1; no definite D call. Trimming pared 2 bases from V and 4 bases from J, leaving 11 bases between. The germline gives CDR1 SQVTM, CDR2 ANQGSEA. CDR3 length: 13 amino acids. The CDR3 reads CSVEWVTSTEAFF. CDR3 in DNA: TGCAGCGTTGAATGGGTGACATCCACTGAAGCTTTCTTT.

This clonotype occurred once. This chain uses TRBV5-8 with TRBJ2-2, with D perhaps matching TRBD2 (5 bases). Trimming pared 2 bases from V and 0 bases from J, leaving 14 bases between. The CDR3 has 17 amino acids. Germline CDR1 SGHTS, CDR2 YDEGEE. The CDR3 region has the DNA TGTGCCAGCAGCTTAGGACTGGACCCCGCGAACACCGGGGAGCTGTTTTTT. It translates to CASSLGLDPANTGELFF.

The V and J genes are TRBV27 and TRBJ1-1; 7 positions match TRBD1. From germline, CDR1 is MNHEY and CDR2 SMNVEV (reference sequence). This CDR3 comprises 15 residues. Trimming took 6 bases from V and 0 from J; bases not matched to a gene: 7. The CDR3, as DNA: TGTGCCAGCAGAGCTACAGGGGCTCTGAACACTGAAGCTTTCTTT. This codes for CASRATGALNTEAFF.

This sequence joins TRBV20-1 and TRBJ2-7; 9 nucleotides agree with TRBD2. Germline loops: CDR1 DFQATT, CDR2 SNEGSKA (reference sequence). The trim removed 2 bases at V and 5 bases at J, leaving 13 bases unmatched. The CDR3 length is 16 residues. The CDR3 bases are TGCAGTGCTAGATCCGGGGGAATAGCGGGGGTCCACGAGCAGTACTTC. Its protein is CSARSGGIAGVHEQYF.

The V call is TRBV6-4, the J call TRBJ2-2; 7 bases are shared with TRBD1. The germline V gene has CDR1 MRHNA and CDR2 SNTAGT. The CDR3 runs to 14 residues. V lost 4 bases and J lost 4; bases outside the gene matches: 3. The CDR3 sequence: CASSATGSTGELFF. The CDR3 DNA follows: TGTGCCAGCAGTGCGACAGGGTCCACCGGGGAGCTGTTTTTT.

The table lists this clonotype with a count of one. V usage is TRBV12-5 and J usage is TRBJ2-7, with D possibly matching TRBD2 (7 bases). This CDR3 contains 15 residues. The V gene lost 2 bases and the J gene lost 3 bases, with 14 bases spanning the gap. From germline, CDR1 is LGHNT and CDR2 FRNRAP. As DNA, the CDR3 is TGTGCTAGTGGTTTGTACGGGGGGCCCTGCTACGAGCAGTACTTC. Its protein product is CASGLYGGPCYEQYF.

This chain links TRBV19 with TRBJ2-1, with D hard to call. Trimming pared 1 base from V and 6 bases from J, leaving 7 bases between. In germline, CDR1 is LNHDA, CDR2 SQIVND (reference sequence). CDR3 length: 13 amino acids. The CDR3 DNA follows: TGTGCCAGTAGTATAGGACACCTCAATGAGCAGTTCTTC. Protein product: CASSIGHLNEQFF.

J is TRBJ1-5 and V is TRBV10-3; possibly TRBD1 for D (5 bases). Trimming cost V 3 bases and J 2 bases, with 17 bases left between them. CDR1 is ENHRY and CDR2 is SYGVKD in the germline V gene. The CDR3 consists of 17 residues. The CDR3 reads CAISDNIFGAGNQPQHF. In DNA, the CDR3 is TGTGCCATCAGTGATAACATTTTTGGGGCCGGCAATCAGCCCCAGCATTTT.

This chain joins TRBV12-5 and TRBJ2-1, with 8 bases aligning to TRBD2. After removal of 3 bases from V and 9 bases from J, the junction contained 7 bases not matched to a gene. This CDR3 region has 14 residues. In germline, CDR1 is LGHNT, CDR2 FRNRAP. The DNA of the CDR3 is TGTGCTAGTGGTTTCTCCGGGGGGGCCGGTGAGCAGTTCTTC. It encodes CASGFSGGAGEQFF.

The chain links TRBV5-1 to TRBJ2-7, with D possibly being TRBD1 (6 bases). This CDR3 has 14 residues. The V gene's germline CDR1 is SGHRS and CDR2 YFSETQ. V lost 2 bases and J lost 0, with 9 bases in between. CDR3 protein: CASSFTGSSYEQYF. CDR3 DNA: TGCGCCAGCAGCTTCACAGGGAGCTCCTACGAGCAGTACTTC. Drawing the rest from reference TRBV5-1 and TRBJ2-7, the complete variable domain is KAGVTQTPRYLIKTRGQQVTLSCSPISGHRSVSWYQQTPGQGLQFLFEYFSETQRNKGNFPGRFSGRQFSNSRSEMNVSTLELGDSALYLCASSFTGSSYEQYFGPGTRLTVT.

This sequence joins TRBV27 and TRBJ2-3; no clear D gene. This CDR3 comprises 11 residues. CDR1 and CDR2 (germline): MNHEY, SMNVEV (reference sequence). The V end was cut by 2 bases, the J end by 4 bases, with 1 base between. As DNA, the CDR3 is TGTGCCAGCAGTTTAGCAGATACGCAGTATTTT. Its protein product is CASSLADTQYF.

The chain uses TRBV20-1 and TRBJ2-1; TRBD2 matches at 12 bases. J gave up 7 bases and V 5 bases, and 12 bases lay outside the gene matches. Looked up from germline, CDR1 is DFQATT and CDR2 is SNEGSKA (reference sequence). This CDR3 is 16 amino acids long. In DNA, the CDR3 is TGCAGTGCTTGGGCGGGTCTAGCGGGGGGGCGAAATGAGCAGTTCTTC. Its protein product is CSAWAGLAGGRNEQFF.

Only one count was recorded for this clonotype. The V gene is TRBV25-1, the J gene TRBJ2-7, with 9 bases aligning to TRBD1. Germline assignment: CDR1 MGHDK and CDR2 SYGVNS. V lost 9 bases and J lost 3; bases outside the gene matches: 9. The CDR3 is 14 residues long. The CDR3 loop reads CASAAGTGYYEQYF. In nucleotides, the CDR3 is TGTGCCAGTGCCGCAGGGACAGGGTACTACGAGCAGTACTTC.

This clonotype was detected once. The J gene is TRBJ2-5, the V gene TRBV20-1; D might be TRBD1 (6 bases). V dropped 0 bases and J dropped 2 bases, with 19 bases sitting between them. Germline-derived CDR1 and CDR2 are DFQATT and SNEGSKA (reference sequence). CDR3 length: 17 amino acids. CDR3 amino acids: CSARDFLTGTSQETQYF. CDR3 in DNA: TGCAGTGCTAGAGATTTCCTCACCGGGACATCTCAAGAGACCCAGTACTTC.

The J gene is TRBJ2-5, the V gene TRBV7-2; 9 positions match TRBD1. Germline CDR1 reads SGHTA; CDR2 reads FQGNSA. This CDR3 contains 15 residues. J gave up 4 bases and V 1 base, and 4 bases lay outside the gene matches. In nucleotides, the CDR3 is TGTGCCAGCAGCTTAGTGACAGGGGGTCGAGAGACCCAGTACTTC. Translation gives CASSLVTGGRETQYF.

J is TRBJ1-2 and V is TRBV6-5; TRBD1 matches at 9 bases. The CDR3 spans 14 residues. The germline V gene encodes CDR1 MNHEY and CDR2 SVGAGI. J gave up 4 bases and V 5 bases, and 5 bases lay outside the gene matches. Here the CDR3 reads CASSRQGGGYGYTF. In nucleotides, the CDR3 is TGTGCCAGCAGTCGACAGGGGGGCGGCTATGGCTACACCTTC.

The chain uses TRBV29-1 and TRBJ2-7; 9 positions match TRBD1. The germline gives CDR1 SQVTM, CDR2 ANQGSEA. This CDR3 comprises 15 residues. Trimming took 7 bases from V and 2 from J; bases not matched to a gene: 12. This CDR3 reads CSAIRDRDLTYEQYF. CDR3 nucleotide sequence: TGCAGCGCCATCCGGGACAGGGACCTAACCTACGAGCAGTACTTC.

A single count supports this clonotype. V is TRBV4-3 and J is TRBJ2-7; D may be TRBD1 (5 bases). The CDR3 is 14 amino acids. The germline V and J ends were trimmed by 0 bases and 3 bases, with 9 bases remaining between them. Germline V CDR1 and CDR2: LGHNA, YSLEER. The CDR3, as DNA: TGCGCCAGCAGCCAAGATGCAGGGAACTACGAGCAGTACTTC. This encodes CASSQDAGNYEQYF.

The rearrangement uses TRBV20-1 and TRBJ2-4, with 9 nucleotides matching TRBD1. Per germline, CDR1 DFQATT and CDR2 SNEGSKA (reference sequence). The CDR3 contains 15 residues. The trim removed 2 bases at V and 1 base at J, leaving 3 bases unmatched. CDR3: CSARSGTGAKNIQYF. The CDR3, as DNA: TGCAGTGCTAGAAGCGGGACAGGGGCCAAAAACATTCAGTACTTC.

This chain joins TRBV5-4 and TRBJ2-1; D remains unclear. Germline CDR1 reads SGHNT; CDR2 reads YYREEE (reference sequence). This CDR3 has 14 residues. Between the trimmed V and J ends, which lost 5 bases and 0 bases, there was a span of 9 bases. The DNA of the CDR3 is TGTGCCAGCAGTTTTGAGAGCTCCTACAATGAGCAGTTCTTC. Translation gives CASSFESSYNEQFF.